The TCR beta chain under discussion was sequenced for a study of blood T cell repertoires in COVID-19. The method was immunoSEQ multiplex PCR; TCRdb's version includes in-frame clones alone and lacks a portion of them. This table has under 250,000 clones, about 79% appearing once. The CDR3 covers 15 residues. With V trimmed by 7 bases and J by 4 bases, 9 bases remained unmatched. Germline V gene data show CDR1 as MNHEY and CDR2 as SVGAGI. Specimen: peripheral blood. This receptor was identified in a human donor in a cohort sampled during active COVID-19. This chain links TRBV6-5 with TRBJ1-5, with 8 bases matching TRBD1. CDR3 DNA: TGTGCCAGCAACCGCGACAGGGGAGGAAATCAGCCCCAGCATTTT. This sequence encodes CASNRDRGGNQPQHF.